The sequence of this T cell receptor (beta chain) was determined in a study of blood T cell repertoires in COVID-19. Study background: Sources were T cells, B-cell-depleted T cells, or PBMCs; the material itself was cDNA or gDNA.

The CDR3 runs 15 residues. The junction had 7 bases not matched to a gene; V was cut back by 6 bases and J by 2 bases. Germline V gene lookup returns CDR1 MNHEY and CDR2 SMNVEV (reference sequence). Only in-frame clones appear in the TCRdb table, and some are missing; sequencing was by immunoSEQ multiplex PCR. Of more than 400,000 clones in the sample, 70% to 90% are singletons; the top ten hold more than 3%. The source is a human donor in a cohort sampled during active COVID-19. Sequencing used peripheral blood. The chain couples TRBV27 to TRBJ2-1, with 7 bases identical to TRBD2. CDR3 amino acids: CASRYLADAYNEQFF. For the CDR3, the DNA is TGTGCCAGCAGATACCTAGCGGATGCCTACAATGAGCAGTTCTTC.